This passage covers 2 T cell receptor beta chains from one sample sequenced in a study of blood T cell repertoires in COVID-19. The protocol was immunoSEQ multiplex PCR, while the TCRdb copy is restricted to in-frame clones and leaves out a portion. The sample contains under 300,000 clones, 85% to 90% of which appear only once. Sequenced: PBMCs or T cells enriched from blood (not recorded which). The receptors were gathered from a man younger than 35 who had recovered from COVID-19.

The chain recombines TRBV7-9 with TRBJ2-1; D unresolved. The CDR3 contains 13 residues. CDR1 and CDR2 (germline): SEHNR, FQNEAQ (reference sequence). The V end lost 2 bases, the J end lost 7 bases, and 9 bases lay between the germline ends. The CDR3 loop is CASSLSVGNEQFF. The CDR3 DNA reads TGTGCCAGCAGCTTATCCGTCGGGAATGAGCAGTTCTTC.

J is TRBJ2-4 and V is TRBV14, with TRBD2 matching over 10 bases. Germline V CDR1 and CDR2: SGHDN, FVKESK. The CDR3 totals 15 residues. Trimming took 4 bases from V and 8 from J; bases not matched to a gene: 8. CDR3 region: CASSPQRGGADIQYF. CDR3 bases: TGTGCCAGCAGCCCTCAGCGGGGGGGCGCCGACATTCAGTACTTC.